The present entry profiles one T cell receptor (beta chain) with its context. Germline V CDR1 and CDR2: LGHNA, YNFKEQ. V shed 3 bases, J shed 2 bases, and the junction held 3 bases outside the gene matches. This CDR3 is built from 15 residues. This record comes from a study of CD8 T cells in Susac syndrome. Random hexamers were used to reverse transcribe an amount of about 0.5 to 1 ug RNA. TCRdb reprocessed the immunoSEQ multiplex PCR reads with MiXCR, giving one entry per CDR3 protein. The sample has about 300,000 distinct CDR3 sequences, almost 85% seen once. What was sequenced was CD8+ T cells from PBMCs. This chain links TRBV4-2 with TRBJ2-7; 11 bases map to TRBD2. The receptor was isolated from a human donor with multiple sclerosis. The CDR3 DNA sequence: TGTGCCAGCAGCCACGGACTAGCGGGCACCTACGAGCAGTACTTC. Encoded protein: CASSHGLAGTYEQYF.